This paragraph reports one TCR beta chain. This clonotype was seen only a few times. Its antigen is not yet known. The input lacks base qualities; no much larger clone sits a single base away. Amplification of full-length TCR variable regions was done by 5' RACE PCR using constant-region reverse primers, and this step was followed by semi-nested PCR with Nested Universal Primer A. Using the ReliaPrep RNA Cell Miniprep System, total RNA was extracted, and the SMARTer RACE 5'/3' Kit was then used to reverse transcribe the RNA into 5'RACE-ready cDNA. Multiplex adaptors were used to barcode the full-length TCR alpha and beta libraries, which were then sequenced on an Illumina MiSeq. Concerning the study's data processing: Sequencing data were pooled across the five patients for each of nine subset-tissue groups and compared by unsupervised clustering of TCR gene usage. The Morisita-Horn index, with shared sequences weighted by their contribution to each repertoire, was used to calculate repertoire similarity. Using fastp trimming at Q25 and MiXCR clonotype assembly, TCRdb reanalyzed the public sequencing data and kept in-frame beta chains. For every CDR3 protein sequence, its rows merge into one entry that carries the most common genes and DNA. In this record, the V and J calls reflect TCRdb's handling and not the investigators' own analysis. For this sample the table gives roughly 58,000 distinct CDR3 sequences, of which 20% were detected only once. Of the sample, 3.2% is held by the ten largest clones.

The sample originates from a study (dated by TCRdb to about 2015). Background on the whole study: The study tested whether tumor-infiltrating Tregs in breast cancer are recruited from blood Tregs or converted in situ from other CD4+ T cell subsets. What the research found in general, with its limitations: The validation in the larger cohort was limited to a single TCR beta V-J rearrangement instead of whole repertoires. Tumor memory CD4+ T cell TCR gene usage was found to cluster with blood and lymph node memory CD4+ cells and with lymph node naive CD4+ cells. The greatest overlap of tumor-infiltrating Treg TCR alpha and beta sequences was with tumor naive CD4+ T cells, followed next by blood naive CD4+ T cells.

The germline V gene specifies SQVTM as CDR1 and ANQGSEA as CDR2. The V and J ends are trimmed by 6 bases and 0 bases, leaving 9 bases between them. Counted from cysteine to phenylalanine, this CDR3 has 12 amino acids. Only CDR3 DNA remains: 36 bases, in frame from the first base. Cells that were CD4+CD25+CD127-/low were the ones isolated as Tregs. Tregs, naive and memory CD4+ T cells from tumor, blood and ipsilateral draining lymph nodes of a handful of breast cancer patients underwent full-length TCR alpha and beta sequencing. Tumor tissue and lymph nodes from ipsilateral axillary dissection were perfused with PBS, minced and digested with collagenase I and hyaluronidase. FACS confirmed that the sorted cell populations were more than 90% pure.

Sequences were obtained from tumor-infiltrating Tregs sorted from the breast tumor. The V and J segments used are TRBV29-1 and TRBJ2-7; a weak D assignment points to TRBD2 (6 bases agree). The receptor was isolated from a female donor with breast cancer. The DNA is as follows: TGCAGCGTCACGACTAGCTCCTACGAGCAGTACTTC. This yields the protein CSVTTSSYEQYF.